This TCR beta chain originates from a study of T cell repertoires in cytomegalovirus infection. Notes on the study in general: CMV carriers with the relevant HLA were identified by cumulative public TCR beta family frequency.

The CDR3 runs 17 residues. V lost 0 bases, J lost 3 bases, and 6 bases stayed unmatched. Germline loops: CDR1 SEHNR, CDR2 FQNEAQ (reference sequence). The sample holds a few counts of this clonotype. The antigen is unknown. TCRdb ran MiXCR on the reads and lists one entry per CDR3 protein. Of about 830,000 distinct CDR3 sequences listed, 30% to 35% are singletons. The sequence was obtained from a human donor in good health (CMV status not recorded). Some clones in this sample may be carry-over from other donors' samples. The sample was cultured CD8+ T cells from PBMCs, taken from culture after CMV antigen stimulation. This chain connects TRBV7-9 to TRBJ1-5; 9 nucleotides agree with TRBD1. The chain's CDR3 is CASSLAGTGYNNQPQHF. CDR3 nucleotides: TGTGCCAGCAGCTTAGCGGGGACAGGGTATAACAATCAGCCCCAGCATTTT.